This T cell receptor beta chain emerged from a study of immune cell composition in non-small cell lung cancer. Genomic DNA came from frozen unsorted single-cell suspensions. This CDR3 region has 13 residues. Germline values: CDR1 SGHTA, CDR2 FQGTGA. V was pared by 2 bases and J by 2 bases, with 5 bases between. Some clones are missing from TCRdb's copy, which holds only in-frame ones; the method was immunoSEQ multiplex PCR. The table shows just over 7,500 clones, with 75% to 85% occurring only once. Sample: lung tumor tissue. The chain couples TRBV7-3 to TRBJ2-3; either TRBD1 or TRBD2 may fit D (5 bases each). This sequence originates from a human donor with non-small cell lung cancer. The CDR3 protein is CASSLGTTDTQYF. CDR3 bases: TGTGCCAGCAGCTTAGGGACCACAGATACGCAGTATTTT. Full variable domain (outside the CDR3, taken from reference TRBV7-3 and TRBJ2-3): GAGVSQTPSNKVTEKGKYVELRCDPISGHTALYWYRQSLGQGPEFLIYFQGTGAADDSGLPNDRFFAVRPEGSVSTLKIQRTERGDSAVYLCASSLGTTDTQYFGPGTRLTVL.